This T cell receptor (beta chain) was profiled in a study of blood T cells in healthy people across ages. V was clipped by 1 base and J by 7 bases; unmatched bases: 4. The germline gives CDR1 LGHNA, CDR2 YNFKEQ. The length of the CDR3 is 14 residues. It was with a sample-barcoded 5' primer and a J-beta primer mix that a second PCR of about 6 to 12 cycles was run. Sequencing yielded, for each sample, at least 2.5 million paired-end reads carrying CDR3. In TCRdb, the 5' RACE reads were re-called with MiXCR into one record per CDR3 protein. The sample includes roughly 1,700,000 distinct CDR3 sequences, roughly 27% of them seen just once. They isolated at least 7 million PBMCs from each sample. The table lists this clonotype with many counts. Antigen unknown. Study outcomes and limitations: There was a strong correlation between TCR beta diversity and naive T cell percentage. Diversity of TCR beta per million T cells declined in a roughly linear way with age.

This receptor was identified in a woman aged 25 to 39 in good health. The chain has TRBV4-2 and TRBJ1-5; 7 bases align to TRBD1. Specimen: blood. CDR3 loop: CASSQGQGSQPQHF. CDR3 in DNA: TGTGCCAGCAGCCAAGGACAGGGCAGCCAGCCCCAGCATTTT.